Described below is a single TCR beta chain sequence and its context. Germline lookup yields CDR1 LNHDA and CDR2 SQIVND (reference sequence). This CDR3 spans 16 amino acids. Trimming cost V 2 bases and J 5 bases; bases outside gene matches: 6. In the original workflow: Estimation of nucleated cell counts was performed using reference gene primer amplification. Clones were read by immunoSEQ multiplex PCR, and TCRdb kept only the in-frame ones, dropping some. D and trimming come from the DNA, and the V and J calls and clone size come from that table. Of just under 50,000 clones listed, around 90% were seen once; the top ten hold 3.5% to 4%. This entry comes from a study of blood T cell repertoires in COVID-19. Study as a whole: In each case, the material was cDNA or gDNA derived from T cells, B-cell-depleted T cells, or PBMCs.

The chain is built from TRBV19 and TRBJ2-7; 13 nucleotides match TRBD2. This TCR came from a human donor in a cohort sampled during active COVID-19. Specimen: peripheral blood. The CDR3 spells CASSIILAGGPNEQYV. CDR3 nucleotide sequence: TGTGCCAGTAGTATAATACTAGCGGGAGGGCCGAACGAGCAGTACGTC.